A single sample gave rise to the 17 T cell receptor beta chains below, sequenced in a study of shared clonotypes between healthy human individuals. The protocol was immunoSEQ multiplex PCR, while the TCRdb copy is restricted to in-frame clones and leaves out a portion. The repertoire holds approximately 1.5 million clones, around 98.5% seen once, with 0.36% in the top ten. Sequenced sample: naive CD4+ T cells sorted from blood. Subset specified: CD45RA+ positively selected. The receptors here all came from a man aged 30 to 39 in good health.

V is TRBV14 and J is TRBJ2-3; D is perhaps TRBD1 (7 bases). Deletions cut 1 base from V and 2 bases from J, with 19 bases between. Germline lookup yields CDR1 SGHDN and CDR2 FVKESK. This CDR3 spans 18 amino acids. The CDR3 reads CASSQALGGGFFTDTQYF. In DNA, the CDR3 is TGTGCCAGCAGCCAAGCCCTCGGAGGGGGCTTTTTCACAGATACGCAGTATTTT.

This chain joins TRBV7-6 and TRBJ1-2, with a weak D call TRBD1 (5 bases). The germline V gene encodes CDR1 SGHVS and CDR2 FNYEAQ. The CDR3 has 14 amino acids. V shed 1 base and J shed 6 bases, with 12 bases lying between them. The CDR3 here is CASSLGPGTDGYTF. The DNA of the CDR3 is TGTGCCAGCAGCTTAGGTCCCGGGACTGATGGCTACACCTTC.

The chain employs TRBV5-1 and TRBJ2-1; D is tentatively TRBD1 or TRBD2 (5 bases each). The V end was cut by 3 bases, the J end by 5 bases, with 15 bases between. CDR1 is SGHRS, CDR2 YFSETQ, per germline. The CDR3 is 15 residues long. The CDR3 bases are TGCGCCAGCAGCTCGAGGGGCGGGCACAACAATGAGCAGTTCTTC. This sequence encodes CASSSRGGHNNEQFF.

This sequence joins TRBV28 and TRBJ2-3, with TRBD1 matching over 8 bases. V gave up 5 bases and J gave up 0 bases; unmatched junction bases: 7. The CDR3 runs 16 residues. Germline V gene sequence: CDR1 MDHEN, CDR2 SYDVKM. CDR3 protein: CASSGGQVTSTDTQYF. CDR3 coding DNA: TGTGCCAGCAGTGGGGGACAGGTTACTAGCACAGATACGCAGTATTTT.

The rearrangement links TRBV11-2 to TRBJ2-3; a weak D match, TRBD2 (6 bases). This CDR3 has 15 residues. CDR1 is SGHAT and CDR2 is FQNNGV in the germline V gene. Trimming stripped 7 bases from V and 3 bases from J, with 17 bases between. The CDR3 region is CASTQRVSKTDTQYF. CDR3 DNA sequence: TGTGCCAGCACCCAGCGGGTGTCCAAAACAGATACGCAGTATTTT.

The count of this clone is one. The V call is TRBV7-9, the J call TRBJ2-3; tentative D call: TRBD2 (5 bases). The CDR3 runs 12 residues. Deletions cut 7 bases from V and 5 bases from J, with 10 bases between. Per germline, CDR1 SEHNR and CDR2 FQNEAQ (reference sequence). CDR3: CASTGSGDTQYF. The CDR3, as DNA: TGTGCCAGCACGGGATCGGGAGATACGCAGTATTTT. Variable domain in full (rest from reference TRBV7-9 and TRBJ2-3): DTGVSQNPRHKITKRGQNVTFRCDPISEHNRLYWYRQTLGQGPEFLTYFQNEAQLEKSRLLSDRFSAERPKGSFSTLEIQRTEQGDSAMYLCASTGSGDTQYFGPGTRLTVL.

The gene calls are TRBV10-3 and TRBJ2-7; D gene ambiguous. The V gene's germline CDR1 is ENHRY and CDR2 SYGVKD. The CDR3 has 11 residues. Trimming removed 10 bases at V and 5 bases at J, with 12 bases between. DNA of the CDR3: TGTGCCACGTCCGGATTGGACGAGCAGTACTTC. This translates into CATSGLDEQYF.

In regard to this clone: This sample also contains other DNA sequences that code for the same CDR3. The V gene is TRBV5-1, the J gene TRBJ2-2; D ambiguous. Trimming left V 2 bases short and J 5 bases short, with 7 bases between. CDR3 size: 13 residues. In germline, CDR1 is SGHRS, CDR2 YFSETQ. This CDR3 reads CASSLMGTGELFF. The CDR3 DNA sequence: TGCGCCAGCAGCTTAATGGGTACCGGGGAGCTGTTTTTT.

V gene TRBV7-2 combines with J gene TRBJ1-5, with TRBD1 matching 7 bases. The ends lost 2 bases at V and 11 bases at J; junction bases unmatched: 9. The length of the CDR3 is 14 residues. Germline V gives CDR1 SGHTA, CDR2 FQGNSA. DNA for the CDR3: TGTGCCAGCAGCTTAATTTGGACAGGAGCGGCCCAGCATTTT. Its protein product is CASSLIWTGAAQHF.

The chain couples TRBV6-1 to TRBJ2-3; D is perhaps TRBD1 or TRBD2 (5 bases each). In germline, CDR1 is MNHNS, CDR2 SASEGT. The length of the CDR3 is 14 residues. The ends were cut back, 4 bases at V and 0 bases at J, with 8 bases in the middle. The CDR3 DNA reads TGTGCCAGCAGTGCGGGACCAAGCACAGATACGCAGTATTTT. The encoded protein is CASSAGPSTDTQYF.

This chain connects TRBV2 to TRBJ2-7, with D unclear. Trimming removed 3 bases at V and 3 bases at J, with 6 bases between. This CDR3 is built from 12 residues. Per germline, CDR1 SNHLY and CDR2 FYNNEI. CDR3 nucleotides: TGTGCCAGCAGTGACGGAAACTACGAGCAGTACTTC. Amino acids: CASSDGNYEQYF.

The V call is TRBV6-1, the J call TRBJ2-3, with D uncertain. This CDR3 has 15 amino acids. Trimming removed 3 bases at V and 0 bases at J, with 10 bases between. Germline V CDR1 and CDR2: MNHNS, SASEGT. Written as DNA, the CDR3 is TGTGCCAGCAGTGAGGGCAGCCGGAGCACAGATACGCAGTATTTT. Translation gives CASSEGSRSTDTQYF.

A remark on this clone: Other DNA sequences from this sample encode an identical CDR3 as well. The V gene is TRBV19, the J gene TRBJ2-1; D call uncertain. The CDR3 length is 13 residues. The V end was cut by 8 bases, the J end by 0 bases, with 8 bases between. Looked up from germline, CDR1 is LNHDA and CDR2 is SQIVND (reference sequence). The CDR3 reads CASSRGSYNEQFF. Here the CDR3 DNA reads TGTGCCAGTTCACGCGGCTCCTACAATGAGCAGTTCTTC. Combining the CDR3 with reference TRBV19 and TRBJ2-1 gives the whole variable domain DGGITQSPKYLFRKEGQNVTLSCEQNLNHDAMYWYRQDPGQGLRLIYYSQIVNDFQKGDIAEGYSVSREKKESFPLTVTSAQKNPTAFYLCASSRGSYNEQFFGPGTRLTVL.

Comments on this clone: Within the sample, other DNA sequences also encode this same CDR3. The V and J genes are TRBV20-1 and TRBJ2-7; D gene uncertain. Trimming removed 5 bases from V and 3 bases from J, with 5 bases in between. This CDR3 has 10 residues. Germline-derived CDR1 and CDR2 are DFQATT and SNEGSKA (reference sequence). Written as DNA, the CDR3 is TGCAGTGCTGGTCGCTACGAGCAGTACTTC. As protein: CSAGRYEQYF.

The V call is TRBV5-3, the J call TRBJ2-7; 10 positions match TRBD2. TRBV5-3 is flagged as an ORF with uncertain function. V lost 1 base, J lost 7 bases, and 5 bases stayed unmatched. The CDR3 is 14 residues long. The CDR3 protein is CARSLLAGVDEQYF. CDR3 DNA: TGTGCCAGAAGCTTGCTAGCGGGAGTAGATGAGCAGTACTTC.

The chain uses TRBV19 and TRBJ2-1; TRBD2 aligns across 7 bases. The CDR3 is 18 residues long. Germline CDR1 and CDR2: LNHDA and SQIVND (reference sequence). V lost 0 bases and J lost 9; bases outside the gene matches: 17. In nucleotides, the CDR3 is TGTGCCAGTAGTATAGACCCCCCCCTAGCGGCCCCCCGGGGTGAGCAGTTCTTC. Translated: CASSIDPPLAAPRGEQFF. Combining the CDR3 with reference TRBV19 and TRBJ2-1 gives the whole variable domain DGGITQSPKYLFRKEGQNVTLSCEQNLNHDAMYWYRQDPGQGLRLIYYSQIVNDFQKGDIAEGYSVSREKKESFPLTVTSAQKNPTAFYLCASSIDPPLAAPRGEQFFGPGTRLTVL.

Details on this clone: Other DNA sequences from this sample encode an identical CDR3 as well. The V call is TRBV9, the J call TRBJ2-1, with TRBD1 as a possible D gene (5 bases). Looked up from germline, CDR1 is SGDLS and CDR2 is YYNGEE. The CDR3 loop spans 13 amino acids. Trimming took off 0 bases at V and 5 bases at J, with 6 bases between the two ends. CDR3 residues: CASSVVGDNEQFF. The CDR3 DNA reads TGTGCCAGCAGCGTAGTAGGGGACAATGAGCAGTTCTTC.